This TCR beta chain was retrieved from a study of blood T cells in healthy people across ages. Study observations and caveats: Age advanced and TCR beta diversity per million T cells fell, roughly linearly.

A second about 7 to 12 cycle PCR used barcoded and J-beta primers. TCRdb independently ran MiXCR on the 5' RACE reads; one entry per CDR3 protein. The repertoire consists of about 680,000 distinct CDR3 sequences, with 49% occurring once and the leading ten covering around a third. The CDR3 is made up of 16 amino acids. Losses at the gene ends were 4 bases for V and 7 bases for J; bases not matched to a gene: 12. Germline CDR1 reads SGDLS; CDR2 reads YYNGEE. A note on this clonotype: As yet, its antigen is unknown.

The chain combines TRBV9 with TRBJ2-1; 9 nucleotides agree with TRBD2. This receptor was identified in a woman between 55 and 75 years old in good health. What was sequenced was blood. The CDR3 DNA is TGTGCCAGCAGCCCCACAGTAGCGGGAGTTTCAAATGAGCAGTTCTTC. Protein sequence: CASSPTVAGVSNEQFF. Looking up the rest from reference TRBV9 and TRBJ2-1 gives the full variable domain: DSGVTQTPKHLITATGQRVTLRCSPRSGDLSVYWYQQSLDQGLQFLIQYYNGEERAKGNILERFSAQQFPDLHSELNLSSLELGDSALYFCASSPTVAGVSNEQFFGPGTRLTVL.